The clone carrying this T cell receptor beta chain was observed at least ten times. The data were taken from a study of Graves' ophthalmopathy and Graves' hyperthyroidism. The sequenced template was RNA, covering the TCR beta CDR3 region. RT-PCR was first run with HTBI primers, then multiplex PCR in a second round. TCRdb fed the multiplex PCR reads into MiXCR, producing one record per CDR3 protein. The profile shows roughly 400,000 distinct CDR3 sequences, about a sixth of them singletons. CDR1 and CDR2 (germline): LNHDA, SQIVND (reference sequence). There are 15 residues in the CDR3. Trimming left V 6 bases short and J 0 bases short, with 12 bases between.

This sequence originates from an adult woman with stable Graves' hyperthyroidism. The sequenced sample consisted of peripheral blood. This sequence joins TRBV19 and TRBJ1-5; TRBD1 might be the D (5 bases). The CDR3 region is CASRWGENSNQPQHF. The CDR3 DNA reads TGTGCCAGTAGATGGGGGGAAAATAGCAATCAGCCCCAGCATTTT. The full variable domain, its missing parts supplied by reference TRBV19 and TRBJ1-5, is DGGITQSPKYLFRKEGQNVTLSCEQNLNHDAMYWYRQDPGQGLRLIYYSQIVNDFQKGDIAEGYSVSREKKESFPLTVTSAQKNPTAFYLCASRWGENSNQPQHFGDGTRLSIL.